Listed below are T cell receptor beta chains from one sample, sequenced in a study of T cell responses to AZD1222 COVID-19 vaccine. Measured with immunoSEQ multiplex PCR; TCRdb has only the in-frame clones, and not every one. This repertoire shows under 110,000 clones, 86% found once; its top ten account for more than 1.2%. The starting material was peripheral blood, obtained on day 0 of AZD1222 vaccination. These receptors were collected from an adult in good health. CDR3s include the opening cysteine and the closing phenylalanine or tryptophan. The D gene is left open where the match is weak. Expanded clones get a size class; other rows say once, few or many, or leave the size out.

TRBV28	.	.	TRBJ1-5	CASSLYRQPLNQPQHF	TGTGCCAGCAGTTTATACCGGCAACCCCTCAATCAGCCCCAGCATTTT
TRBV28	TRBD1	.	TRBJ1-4	CASSLRQGYNEKLFF	TGTGCCAGCAGTTTAAGACAGGGGTACAATGAAAAACTGTTTTTT
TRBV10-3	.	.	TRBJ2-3	CAISESRSSDTQYF	TGTGCCATCAGTGAGTCGAGGAGCTCGGATACGCAGTATTTT
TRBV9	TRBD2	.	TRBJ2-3	CASSPGTSGRNWGTDTQYF	TGTGCCAGCAGCCCGGGGACTAGCGGGAGGAATTGGGGCACAGATACGCAGTATTTT
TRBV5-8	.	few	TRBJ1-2	CASRARGNYGYTF	TGTGCCAGCAGGGCCCGGGGGAACTATGGCTACACCTTC
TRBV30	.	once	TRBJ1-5	CAWSLGGTRPQHF	TGTGCCTGGAGCTTGGGGGGGACGCGGCCCCAGCATTTT
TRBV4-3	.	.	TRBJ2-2	CASSRAPTSGTGELFF	TGCGCCAGCAGCCGCGCACCGACTAGTGGCACCGGGGAGCTGTTTTTT
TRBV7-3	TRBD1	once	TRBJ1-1	CASSGQGPGTEAFF	TGTGCCAGCAGCGGACAGGGGCCAGGCACTGAAGCTTTCTTT
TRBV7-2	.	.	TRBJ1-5	CASSLLQGNQPQHF	TGTGCCAGCAGCTTGTTACAGGGCAATCAGCCCCAGCATTTT
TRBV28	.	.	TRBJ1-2	CASSLVQNYGYTF	TGTGCCAGCAGTTTAGTACAGAACTATGGCTACACCTTC
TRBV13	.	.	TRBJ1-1	CASSGFPRGRTEAFF	TGTGCCAGCAGCGGATTCCCTCGGGGGAGAACTGAAGCTTTCTTT
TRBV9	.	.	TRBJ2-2	CASSPGLSSTGELFF	TGTGCCAGCAGCCCGGGACTCTCGAGCACCGGGGAGCTGTTTTTT
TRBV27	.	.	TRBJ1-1	CASSLSFLNTEAFF	TGTGCCAGCAGTTTATCTTTCCTCAACACTGAAGCTTTCTTT
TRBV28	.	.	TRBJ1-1	CASSLGYPNTEAFF	TGTGCCAGCAGTTTAGGATACCCTAACACTGAAGCTTTCTTT
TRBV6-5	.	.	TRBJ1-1	CASSSRENTEAFF	TGTGCCAGCAGTAGCAGGGAGAACACTGAAGCTTTCTTT
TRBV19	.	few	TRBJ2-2	CATTEGGYPGELFF	TGTGCCACAACCGAAGGAGGGTACCCCGGGGAGCTGTTTTTT
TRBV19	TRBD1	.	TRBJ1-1	CASRLTGITEAFF	TGTGCCAGTAGACTGACAGGGATCACTGAAGCTTTCTTT
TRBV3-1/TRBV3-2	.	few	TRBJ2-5	CASSLGETQYF	TGTGCCAGCAGCTTAGGGGAGACCCAGTACTTC
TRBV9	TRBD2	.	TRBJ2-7	CASSGTSGTYEQYF	TGTGCCAGCAGCGGTACTAGCGGGACCTACGAGCAGTACTTC
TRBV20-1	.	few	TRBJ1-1	CSATDTEAFF	TGCAGTGCTACGGACACTGAAGCTTTCTTT
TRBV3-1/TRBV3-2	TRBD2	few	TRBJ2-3	CASSQDRASGDTQYF	TGTGCCAGCAGCCAAGATCGGGCTAGCGGGGATACGCAGTATTTT
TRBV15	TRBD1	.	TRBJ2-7	CATSRDRGQHYEQYF	TGTGCCACCAGCAGAGATAGGGGACAGCACTACGAGCAGTACTTC